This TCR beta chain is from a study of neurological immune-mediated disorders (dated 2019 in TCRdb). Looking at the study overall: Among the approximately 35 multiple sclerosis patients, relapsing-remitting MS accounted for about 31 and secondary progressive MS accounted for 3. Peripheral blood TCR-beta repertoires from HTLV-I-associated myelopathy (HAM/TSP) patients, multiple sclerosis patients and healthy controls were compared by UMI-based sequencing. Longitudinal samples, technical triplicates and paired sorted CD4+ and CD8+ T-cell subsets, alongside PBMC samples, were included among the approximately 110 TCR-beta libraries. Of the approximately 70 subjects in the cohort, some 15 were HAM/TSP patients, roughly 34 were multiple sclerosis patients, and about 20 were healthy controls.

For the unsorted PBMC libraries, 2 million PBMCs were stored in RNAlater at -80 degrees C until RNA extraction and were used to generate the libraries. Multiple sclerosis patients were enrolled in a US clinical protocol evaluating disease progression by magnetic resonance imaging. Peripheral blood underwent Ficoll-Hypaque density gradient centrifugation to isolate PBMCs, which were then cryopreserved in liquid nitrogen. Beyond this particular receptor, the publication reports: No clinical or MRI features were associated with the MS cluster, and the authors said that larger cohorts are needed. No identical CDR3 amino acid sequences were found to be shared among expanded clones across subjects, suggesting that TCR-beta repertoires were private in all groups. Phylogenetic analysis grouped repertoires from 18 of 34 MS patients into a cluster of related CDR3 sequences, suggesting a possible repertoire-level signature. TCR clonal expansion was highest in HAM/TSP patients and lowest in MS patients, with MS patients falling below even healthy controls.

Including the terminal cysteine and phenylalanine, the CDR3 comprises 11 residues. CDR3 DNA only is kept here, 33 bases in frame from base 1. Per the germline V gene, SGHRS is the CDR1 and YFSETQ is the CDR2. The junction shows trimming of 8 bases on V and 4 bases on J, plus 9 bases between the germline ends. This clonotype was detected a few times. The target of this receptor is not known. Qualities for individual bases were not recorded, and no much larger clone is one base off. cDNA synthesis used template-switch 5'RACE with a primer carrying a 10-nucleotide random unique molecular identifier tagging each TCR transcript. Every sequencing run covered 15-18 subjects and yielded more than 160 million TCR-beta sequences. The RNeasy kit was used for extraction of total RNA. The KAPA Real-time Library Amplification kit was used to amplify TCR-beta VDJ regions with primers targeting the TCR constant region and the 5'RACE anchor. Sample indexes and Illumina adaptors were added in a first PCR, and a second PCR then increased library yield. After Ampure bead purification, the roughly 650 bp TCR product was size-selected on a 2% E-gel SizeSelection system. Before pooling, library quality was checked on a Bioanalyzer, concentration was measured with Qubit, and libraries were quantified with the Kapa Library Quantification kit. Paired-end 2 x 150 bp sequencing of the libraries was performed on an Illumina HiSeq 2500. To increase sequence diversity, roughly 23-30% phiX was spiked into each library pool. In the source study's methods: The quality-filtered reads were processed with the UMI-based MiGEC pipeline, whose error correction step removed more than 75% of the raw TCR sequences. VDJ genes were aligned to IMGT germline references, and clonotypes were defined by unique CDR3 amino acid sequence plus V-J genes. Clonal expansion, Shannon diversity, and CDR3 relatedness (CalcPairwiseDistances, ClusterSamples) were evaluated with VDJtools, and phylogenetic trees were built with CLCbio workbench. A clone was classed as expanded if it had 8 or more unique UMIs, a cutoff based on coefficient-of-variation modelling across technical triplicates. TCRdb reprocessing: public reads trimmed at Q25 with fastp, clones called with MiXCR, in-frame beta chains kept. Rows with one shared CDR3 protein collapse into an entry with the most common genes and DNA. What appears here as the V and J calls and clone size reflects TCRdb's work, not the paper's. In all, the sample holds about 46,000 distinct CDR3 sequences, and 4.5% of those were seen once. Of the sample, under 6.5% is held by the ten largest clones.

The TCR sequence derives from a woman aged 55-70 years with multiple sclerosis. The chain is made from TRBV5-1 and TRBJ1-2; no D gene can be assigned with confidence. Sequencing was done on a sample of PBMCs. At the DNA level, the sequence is TGCGCCAGTATGGGGTCCTATGGCTACACCTTC. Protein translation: CASMGSYGYTF.